This T cell receptor (beta chain) appears in the sequencing data of a study of T cell repertoires in cytomegalovirus infection. TCRdb analysed the reads with MiXCR anew, one entry per CDR3 protein. The sample includes nearly 650,000 distinct CDR3 sequences, 24% of them seen just once. This clonotype showed up just a few times. What was sequenced was CD8+ T cells from PBMCs. The receptor was derived from a human donor in good health (CMV status not recorded). Some clones in this sample may be carry-over from other donors' samples.

The CDR3 nucleotides are TGCAGTGCTAGTTCCGCTGCGATAAAGGGGATTGAAGCTTTCTTT. Residues: CSASSAAIKGIEAFF. The rearrangement joins TRBV20-1 to TRBJ1-1; tentatively, D is TRBD1 (5 bases). V lost 3 bases and J lost 7, with 21 bases in between. Germline V gives CDR1 DFQATT, CDR2 SNEGSKA (reference sequence). The CDR3 runs to 15 residues.